Each of the 13 T cell receptor beta chains below was sequenced from the same sample in a study of blood T cell repertoires in COVID-19. Clones were sequenced by immunoSEQ multiplex PCR, and TCRdb holds only the in-frame ones, with some missing. The data contain more than 200,000 clones, around 80% of them singletons. The sample was peripheral blood. These receptors all come from a woman of 80 years or more with COVID-19, enrolled during active disease.

The chain carries TRBV7-7 and TRBJ2-1; 7 bases map to TRBD2. CDR1 SSHAT and CDR2 FNYEAQ come from the germline V gene (reference sequence). V shed 2 bases, J shed 2 bases, and the junction held 3 bases outside the gene matches. This CDR3 has 15 residues. Written as DNA, the CDR3 is TGTGCCAGCAGCTTATCTAGCGGCGCCTACAATGAGCAGTTCTTC. Amino acids: CASSLSSGAYNEQFF.

This chain uses TRBV2 with TRBJ2-2, with 7 bases fitting TRBD1. The germline gives CDR1 SNHLY, CDR2 FYNNEI. CDR3 length equals 13 residues. V dropped 6 bases and J dropped 4; count of bases not matched to a gene: 2. The CDR3 is CASRGQITGELFF. The CDR3 DNA is TGTGCCAGCAGGGGACAGATCACCGGGGAGCTGTTTTTT. Combining the CDR3 with reference TRBV2 and TRBJ2-2 gives the whole variable domain EPEVTQTPSHQVTQMGQEVILRCVPISNHLYFYWYRQILGQKVEFLVSFYNNEISEKSEIFDDQFSVERPDGSNFTLKIRSTKLEDSAMYFCASRGQITGELFFGEGSRLTVL.

This rearrangement joins TRBV7-2 to TRBJ2-7; 9 nucleotides agree with TRBD2. V gave up 5 bases and J gave up 6 bases; unmatched junction bases: 11. From germline, CDR1 is SGHTA and CDR2 FQGNSA. The CDR3 has 15 amino acids. CDR3 coding DNA: TGTGCCAGCAGCGCAAAGGCGGGGGGGCTTGGCGAGCAGTACTTC. Encoded protein: CASSAKAGGLGEQYF.

The chain links TRBV11-2 to TRBJ1-4; 12 positions agree with TRBD1. The CDR3 has 15 amino acids. In germline, CDR1 is SGHAT, CDR2 FQNNGV. The J segment lost 8 bases and the V segment lost 3 bases, leaving 4 bases of the junction unmatched. The CDR3 DNA follows: TGTGCCAGCAGCTTCGCCGGGACAGGGGGCGAAAAACTGTTTTTT. It specifies CASSFAGTGGEKLFF.

The sample holds one count of this clone. This chain links TRBV2 with TRBJ1-1; 7 nucleotides agree with TRBD1. V gave up 5 bases and J gave up 8 bases; unmatched junction bases: 2. Per germline, CDR1 SNHLY and CDR2 FYNNEI. The CDR3 is 11 amino acids. DNA for the CDR3: TGTGCCAGCAGTCCGACAGGGGAAGCTTTCTTT. This sequence encodes CASSPTGEAFF. Full variable domain (remainder filled in from reference TRBV2 and TRBJ1-1): EPEVTQTPSHQVTQMGQEVILRCVPISNHLYFYWYRQILGQKVEFLVSFYNNEISEKSEIFDDQFSVERPDGSNFTLKIRSTKLEDSAMYFCASSPTGEAFFGQGTRLTVV.

The sample holds one count of this clone. V usage is TRBV5-1 and J usage is TRBJ1-1, with a tentative D call TRBD1 (5 bases). The CDR3 has 17 amino acids. Germline-derived CDR1 and CDR2 are SGHRS and YFSETQ. The germline V and J ends were trimmed by 4 bases and 0 bases, with 19 bases remaining between them. The CDR3 nucleotides read TGCGCCAGCAGCCTGGGGGACTCCCTCAGGATGAACACTGAAGCTTTCTTT. Translation: CASSLGDSLRMNTEAFF.

The chain is built from TRBV5-1 and TRBJ2-1; 11 nucleotides match TRBD1. Looked up from germline, CDR1 is SGHRS and CDR2 is YFSETQ. The CDR3 loop spans 13 amino acids. V was pared by 4 bases and J by 10 bases, with 4 bases of the junction left unmatched. CDR3 region: CASSKGTGGEQFF. The CDR3 DNA sequence: TGCGCCAGCAGCAAGGGGACAGGGGGAGAGCAGTTCTTC.

The rearrangement uses TRBV5-1 and TRBJ1-3; TRBD1 matches 8 bases. Germline loops: CDR1 SGHRS, CDR2 YFSETQ. The CDR3 totals 15 residues. J gave up 0 bases and V 4 bases, and 3 bases lay outside the gene matches. The CDR3: CASSATGGSGNTIYF. The DNA of the CDR3 is TGCGCCAGCAGCGCCACAGGGGGCTCTGGAAACACCATATATTTT.

The sample holds one count of this clone. This sequence joins TRBV10-2 and TRBJ1-2; possible D gene TRBD1, 5 bases. Germline CDR1 WSHSY, CDR2 SAAADI. This CDR3 region has 17 residues. Trimming removed 5 bases from V and 6 bases from J, with 25 bases in between. The CDR3 DNA reads TGCGCCAGCAGTTTGGTGGGGGGGGTTCCGGCTAATAATGGCTACACCTTC. Translated, it gives CASSLVGGVPANNGYTF.

This rearrangement joins TRBV5-4 to TRBJ2-1, with 10 bases matching TRBD2. J lost 0 bases, V lost 4 bases, and 10 bases had no gene match. Germline CDR1 and CDR2: SGHNT and YYREEE (reference sequence). The CDR3 sequence is 18 residues long. The CDR3, as DNA: TGTGCCAGCAGCCAACTAGCGGGGACCGACAGCTCCTACAATGAGCAGTTCTTC. Translating gives CASSQLAGTDSSYNEQFF. The variable domain in full, completed from reference TRBV5-4 and TRBJ2-1, reads ETGVTQSPTHLIKTRGQQVTLRCSSQSGHNTVSWYQQALGQGPQFIFQYYREEENGRGNFPPRFSGLQFPNYSSELNVNALELDDSALYLCASSQLAGTDSSYNEQFFGPGTRLTVL.

This clone was seen once. The chain joins TRBV7-9 to TRBJ1-2, with TRBD1 identical over 8 bases. V was clipped by 4 bases and J by 6 bases; unmatched bases: 7. This CDR3 contains 14 residues. Germline loops: CDR1 SEHNR, CDR2 FQNEAQ (reference sequence). The CDR3 protein is CASSSRQGTNGYTF. The CDR3 DNA reads as TGTGCCAGCAGCTCCCGACAGGGGACGAATGGCTACACCTTC.

The chain combines TRBV12-3 or TRBV12-4 with TRBJ2-5; D is unclear. Trimming took off 7 bases at V and 2 bases at J, with 5 bases between the two ends. CDR3 size: 11 residues. Written as DNA, the CDR3 is TGTGCCAGCACAAATCAAGAGACCCAGTACTTC. Translating it yields CASTNQETQYF.

The V gene is TRBV19, the J gene TRBJ1-2; 7 bases line up with TRBD1. Unmatched junction bases numbered 10, after V lost 1 base and J lost 5 bases. The CDR3 covers 16 residues. Per the germline V gene, CDR1 is LNHDA and CDR2 is SQIVND (reference sequence). The CDR3 spells CASSIVQPGQRYGYTF. The CDR3 DNA reads as TGTGCCAGTAGTATAGTTCAACCGGGACAGAGGTATGGCTACACCTTC.